This T cell receptor beta chain was retrieved from a study of T cells in Graves' hyperthyroidism and ophthalmopathy. Study-wide findings and caveats: Blood held most thyroid clonotypes expanded above 0.001 frequency.

Amplification targeted TCR beta CDR3 regions from RNA transcripts. The primer set for the first-round RT-PCR of the TCR CDR3 was HTBI. One entry per CDR3 protein results from TCRdb running MiXCR on the multiplex PCR reads. The table has some 360,000 distinct CDR3 sequences, 11% to 15% seen once. Trimming took 4 bases from V and 5 from J; bases not matched to a gene: 9. The CDR3 contains 15 residues. Germline CDR1 reads SGHRS; CDR2 reads YFSETQ. Diagnosing involved the use of clinical symptoms, serum thyroxine and TRAb, thyroid ultrasound and orbital computed tomography. A remark on this clonotype: What it recognizes is unknown.

The clonotype was recovered from a woman in her fifties or sixties with Graves' hyperthyroidism. The chain joins TRBV5-1 to TRBJ1-1, with TRBD1 identical over 9 bases. Sequenced: blood. CDR3 region: CASSLGQGRGTEAFF. Here the CDR3 DNA reads TGCGCCAGCAGCCTGGGACAGGGCCGGGGGACTGAAGCTTTCTTT.